The rows below give T cell receptor beta chains drawn from one sample of a study of blood T cell repertoires in COVID-19. Only in-frame clones appear in the TCRdb table, and some are missing; sequencing was by immunoSEQ multiplex PCR. The table shows 97,000 or so clones, with 90% occurring only once. Sequenced material: peripheral blood. These receptor sequences come from a man aged 55 to 70 with acute or convalescent COVID-19. Each CDR3 is given with its conserved first and last residue. The order of the fields is J gene, D gene, clone size, V gene, CDR3 DNA, CDR3 protein. A D gene is named only where the DNA matches it firmly. Clone size is shown for a subset of rows, as once, few, many or a class of expanded clone.

>TRBJ2-5|-|-|TRBV11-1
TGTGCCAGCAGCTCTCAGGGTTACCAAGAGACCCAGTACTTC
CASSSQGYQETQYF
>TRBJ2-3|-|-|TRBV6-6
TGTGCCAGCAGCCCCCGGCAGCGAAAGGGGGATACGCAGTATTTT
CASSPRQRKGDTQYF
>TRBJ1-5|-|few|TRBV6-2/TRBV6-3
TGTGCCAGCAGTTACTCCCCAATGACAGATTATCAGCCCCAGCATTTT
CASSYSPMTDYQPQHF
>TRBJ2-2|-|many|TRBV11-3
TGTGCCAGCAGCTTAAGCAGGGCAAACACCGGGGAGCTGTTTTTT
CASSLSRANTGELFF
>TRBJ2-5|TRBD1|-|TRBV5-1
TGCGCCAGCAGCCCCACAGGGGGCGAAGAGACCCAGTACTTC
CASSPTGGEETQYF
>TRBJ1-5|-|-|TRBV10-3
TGTGCCTCCACCCCTGAGGGAGGGGATCAGCCCCAGCATTTT
CASTPEGGDQPQHF
>TRBJ1-1|-|-|TRBV11-3
TGTGCCAGCAGCCCTAGTAGTGAGGGGGAATCTTTCTTT
CASSPSSEGESFF
>TRBJ1-4|TRBD1|-|TRBV11-2
TGTGCCAGCAGCCCGGGACAGGGGCATGAAAAACTGTTTTTT
CASSPGQGHEKLFF
>TRBJ1-3|TRBD1|-|TRBV6-5
TGTGCCAGCAGTTACCGCCGGACAGGGGCAGGAAACACCATATATTTT
CASSYRRTGAGNTIYF
>TRBJ2-2|-|-|TRBV30
TGTGCCTGGAAAGAGGGCGGGTGGACCGGGGAGCTGTTTTTT
CAWKEGGWTGELFF
>TRBJ2-5|-|-|TRBV7-9
TGTGCCAGCAACCAATTGGTGGGGGGACAAGAGACCCAGTACTTC
CASNQLVGGQETQYF
>TRBJ1-3|-|-|TRBV12-5
TGTGCTAGTGGTGCGGCTTTTGGAAACACCATATATTTT
CASGAAFGNTIYF
>TRBJ2-2|TRBD2|-|TRBV6-5
TGCACTAGCGGGGGGACCCTTAGGGGCACCGGGGAGCTGTTTTTT
CTSGGTLRGTGELFF
>TRBJ1-6|TRBD1|-|TRBV6-5
TGTGCCTCAGGGGGCAGGGGAGTTTATAATTCACCCCTCCACTTT
CASGGRGVYNSPLHF
>TRBJ1-5|-|-|TRBV5-6
TGTGCCAGCAGCTTCCGGGCAGGGGTTAGCAATCAGCCCCAGCATTTT
CASSFRAGVSNQPQHF
>TRBJ2-2|-|-|TRBV2
TGTGCCAGCAGTGAAAGGGCGGGGTTGGCCGGGGAGCTGTTTTTT
CASSERAGLAGELFF
>TRBJ1-2|-|-|TRBV29-1
TGCAGCTCCGAGGGTGGGGGCTACACCTTC
CSSEGGGYTF
>TRBJ1-1|TRBD1|-|TRBV15
TGTGCCACCAGCATGGGACAGAGAATACCTGAAGCTTTCTTT
CATSMGQRIPEAFF
>TRBJ2-1|TRBD2|-|TRBV7-2
TGTGCCAGCAGCCCGGGACTAGGTGGCAACAATGAGCAGTTCTTC
CASSPGLGGNNEQFF
>TRBJ1-6|-|-|TRBV2
TGTGCCAGCAGGTCCGGGACATCAACTTCACCCCTCCACTTT
CASRSGTSTSPLHF
>TRBJ2-5|TRBD2|-|TRBV5-1
TGCGCCAGCAGCTTGGGAGCGGGGGGACCCCAAGAGACCCAGTACTTC
CASSLGAGGPQETQYF
>TRBJ2-7|TRBD2|-|TRBV6-5
TGTGCCAGCAGATCACTAGCGGGGGGCGAGGACGAGCAGTACTTC
CASRSLAGGEDEQYF
>TRBJ1-2|-|-|TRBV6-5
TGTGCCAGCAGTTACCGCGGGCCCCCTTACCATGGCTACACCTTC
CASSYRGPPYHGYTF
>TRBJ2-3|TRBD2|-|TRBV6-2/TRBV6-3
TGTGCCAGCAGTTACCCAGGACTAGAAGGCACAGATACGCAGTATTTT
CASSYPGLEGTDTQYF
>TRBJ1-1|-|-|TRBV6-6
TGTGCCAGCAGCCACAGGGCGGAAACTGAAGCTTTCTTT
CASSHRAETEAFF
>TRBJ1-2|-|once|TRBV3-1/TRBV3-2
TGTGCCAGCAGCCACACGCGGGGGGCAGACTATGGCTACACCTTC
CASSHTRGADYGYTF
>TRBJ1-2|TRBD1|once|TRBV19
TGTGCCAGTAGTCCCGGGACAGGGCTTTTCTCTCACTATGGCTACACCTTC
CASSPGTGLFSHYGYTF
>TRBJ2-1|-|-|TRBV30
TGTGCCTGGGGATCCCAGGGAGGTCAGGGTGAGCAGTTCTTC
CAWGSQGGQGEQFF
>TRBJ2-7|TRBD2|-|TRBV10-2
TGCGCCAGCCAGGGAGCGGGGGCTCCCGCCTACGAGCAGTACTTC
CASQGAGAPAYEQYF
>TRBJ2-5|TRBD1|-|TRBV27
TGTGCCAGCAGTGAAATGACAGGGGGTATCGGGGAGACCCAGTACTTC
CASSEMTGGIGETQYF
>TRBJ1-2|-|-|TRBV18
TGTGCCAGCTCAAGGGATGGGAGCTATGGCTACACCTTC
CASSRDGSYGYTF
>TRBJ1-1|-|once|TRBV18
TGTGCCAGCTCACCTGGGGAGGCTTTGAACACTGAAGCTTTCTTT
CASSPGEALNTEAFF
>TRBJ2-2|TRBD1|-|TRBV2
TGTGCCAGCAGTCGGGACAGGGGCGTCGGGGAGCTGTTTTTT
CASSRDRGVGELFF
>TRBJ2-5|TRBD1|-|TRBV3-1/TRBV3-2
TGTGCCAGCAGCCAATTGGCAGGGGGCGCCCGGAAAGAGACCCAGTACTTC
CASSQLAGGARKETQYF
>TRBJ1-2|TRBD1|-|TRBV7-9
TGTGCCAGCAGCTTGAGTCGGACAGGGGGGGCTGATGGCTACACCTTC
CASSLSRTGGADGYTF
>TRBJ2-3|TRBD2|-|TRBV6-6
TGTGCCAGCAGTCCTACTAGCGGGGGGGCTTTTCCCCCAGATACGCAGTATTTT
CASSPTSGGAFPPDTQYF
>TRBJ2-5|-|-|TRBV5-4
TGTGCCAGCAGCCCTGGACTTTCCCTCCAGGGGGGCCAGTACTTC
CASSPGLSLQGGQYF
>TRBJ2-2|-|-|TRBV25-1
TGTGCCAGCAGAATGGCTTCTAACACCGGGGAGCTGTTTTTT
CASRMASNTGELFF
>TRBJ1-2|-|-|TRBV2
TGTGCCAGCAGTGACCAGGCCTATGGCTACACCTTC
CASSDQAYGYTF
>TRBJ1-5|-|-|TRBV12-3/TRBV12-4
TGTGCCAGCAGTTTATTCCTTAATCAGCCCCAGCATTTT
CASSLFLNQPQHF
>TRBJ1-4|-|-|TRBV5-5
TGTGCCAGCAGCTTGGGGGACACTCGGGGTGAAAAACTGTTTTTT
CASSLGDTRGEKLFF
>TRBJ2-1|TRBD2|-|TRBV5-4
TGTGCCAGCAGCCATAGGCAGGGAGGGAGCAATGAGCAGTTCTTC
CASSHRQGGSNEQFF
>TRBJ1-1|-|-|TRBV6-1
TGTGCCAGCAGTGAAGGTACAAGGAACACTGAAGCTTTCTTT
CASSEGTRNTEAFF
>TRBJ1-2|TRBD1|-|TRBV18
TGTGCCAGCTCAAACCGGGACAGGTTTGGTGGCTACACCTTC
CASSNRDRFGGYTF
>TRBJ1-2|-|-|TRBV5-5
TGTGCCAGCAGCTTGATGGGGGGGCACATAGAAGGCTACACCTTC
CASSLMGGHIEGYTF
>TRBJ1-2|TRBD1|-|TRBV13
TGTGCCAGCAGCTCCGGGACAGCTTCAACCTATGGCTACACCTTC
CASSSGTASTYGYTF
>TRBJ2-6|-|-|TRBV5-5
TGTGCCAGCAGGGTTTCAGGGGCCCCTGGGGCCAACGTCCTGACTTTC
CASRVSGAPGANVLTF
>TRBJ2-7|TRBD1|-|TRBV7-2
TGTGCCAGCAGCCTCCGGGACAGTAACCACGAGCAGTACTTC
CASSLRDSNHEQYF
>TRBJ2-7|TRBD1|few|TRBV5-1
TGCGCCAGCAGCTTGGGACAGGGGGCGCTTAACGAGCAGTACTTC
CASSLGQGALNEQYF
>TRBJ2-3|TRBD2|-|TRBV25-1
TGTGCCAGCAGTGGAACTAGCGTATTCACAGATACGCAGTATTTT
CASSGTSVFTDTQYF
>TRBJ2-7|-|-|TRBV7-9
TGTGCCAGCAGCTTCGGGGCCTACGAGCAGTACTTC
CASSFGAYEQYF
>TRBJ1-2|TRBD1|-|TRBV19
TGTGCCAGTACCCCCGGGACAGGGGGAAGGCGGCTCTATGGCTACACCTTC
CASTPGTGGRRLYGYTF
>TRBJ1-2|TRBD1|-|TRBV7-8
TGTGCCAGCAGCTTAGAAATTCCGGACAGGGGCTCCTCTCTCTATGGCTACACCTTC
CASSLEIPDRGSSLYGYTF
>TRBJ1-1|-|-|TRBV13
TGTGCCAGCAGCCCACCCCGACAAAGTGAAGCTTTCTTT
CASSPPRQSEAFF
>TRBJ1-5|-|-|TRBV19
TGTGCCAGTAGTATAATATTAGGACAGAATAGCAATCAGCCCCAGCATTTT
CASSIILGQNSNQPQHF
>TRBJ2-1|-|-|TRBV7-9
TGTGCCAGCAGCTTAGCGCTCGGTTTCTCCTACAATGAGCAGTTCTTC
CASSLALGFSYNEQFF
>TRBJ1-6|TRBD1|-|TRBV2
TGTGCCAGCAACCCAGACAGGGGGTATGATTCACCCCTCCACTTT
CASNPDRGYDSPLHF
>TRBJ1-2|TRBD1|few|TRBV5-1
TGCGCCAGCAGCTTAGGGACAGGGGAGGATGGCTACACCTTC
CASSLGTGEDGYTF
>TRBJ2-1|TRBD1|-|TRBV7-9
TGTGCCAGCAGCCGGGGACAGGCCCCCTACAATGAGCAGTTCTTC
CASSRGQAPYNEQFF